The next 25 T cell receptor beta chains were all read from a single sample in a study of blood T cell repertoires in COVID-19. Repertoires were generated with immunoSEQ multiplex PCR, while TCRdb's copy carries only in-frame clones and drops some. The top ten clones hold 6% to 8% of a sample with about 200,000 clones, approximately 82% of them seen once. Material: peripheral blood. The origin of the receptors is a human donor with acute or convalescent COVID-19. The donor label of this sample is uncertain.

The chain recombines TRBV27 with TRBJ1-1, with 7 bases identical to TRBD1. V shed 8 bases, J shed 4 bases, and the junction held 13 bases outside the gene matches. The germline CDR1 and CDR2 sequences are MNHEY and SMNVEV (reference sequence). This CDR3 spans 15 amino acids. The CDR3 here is CASRPPGQLSTEAFF. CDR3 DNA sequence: TGTGCCAGCCGCCCTCCGGGACAGCTGAGCACTGAAGCTTTCTTT.

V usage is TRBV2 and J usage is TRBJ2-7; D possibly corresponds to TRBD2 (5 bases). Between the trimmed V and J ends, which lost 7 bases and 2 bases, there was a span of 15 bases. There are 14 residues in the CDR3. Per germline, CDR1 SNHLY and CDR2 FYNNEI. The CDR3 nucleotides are TGTGCCAGCACCCTTGTAGCGCCACCCTACGAGCAGTACTTC. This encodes CASTLVAPPYEQYF.

CDR3 nucleotide sequence: TGTGCCAGCAGCTCCGGGGGGGGCTCCTACAATGAGCAGTTCTTC. This sequence encodes CASSSGGGSYNEQFF. The chain joins TRBV11-1 to TRBJ2-1; 8 bases map to TRBD2. The V gene's germline CDR1 is SGHAT and CDR2 FQDESV (reference sequence). The CDR3 is 15 residues long. After removal of 4 bases from V and 0 bases from J, the junction contained 2 bases not matched to a gene.

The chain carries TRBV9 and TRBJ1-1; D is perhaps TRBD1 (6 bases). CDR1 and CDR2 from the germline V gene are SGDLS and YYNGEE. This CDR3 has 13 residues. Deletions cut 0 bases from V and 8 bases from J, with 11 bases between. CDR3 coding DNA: TGTGCCAGCAGCGTAGCTTTAGGGGGAGAAGCTTTCTTT. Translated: CASSVALGGEAFF.

The CDR3 nucleotides are TGCGCCAGCAGCCCCCGGACAGTTTACTATGGCTACACCTTC. Translating it yields CASSPRTVYYGYTF. The chain uses TRBV5-1 and TRBJ1-2; possible D gene TRBD1, 6 bases. Germline loops: CDR1 SGHRS, CDR2 YFSETQ. The V end was cut by 4 bases, the J end by 3 bases, with 13 bases between. The CDR3 consists of 14 residues.

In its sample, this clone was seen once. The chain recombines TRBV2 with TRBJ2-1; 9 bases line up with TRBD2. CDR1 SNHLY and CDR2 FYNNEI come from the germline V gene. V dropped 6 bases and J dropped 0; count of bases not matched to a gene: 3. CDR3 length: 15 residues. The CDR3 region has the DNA TGTGCCAGCAGCGATAGCGGGAGCTCCTACAATGAGCAGTTCTTC. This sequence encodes CASSDSGSSYNEQFF.

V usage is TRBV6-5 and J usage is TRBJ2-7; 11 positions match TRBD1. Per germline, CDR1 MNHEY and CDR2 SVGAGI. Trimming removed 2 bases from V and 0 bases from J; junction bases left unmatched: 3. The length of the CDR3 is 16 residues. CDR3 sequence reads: CASSYGQGASSYEQYF. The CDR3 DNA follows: TGTGCCAGCAGTTACGGACAGGGGGCTAGCTCCTACGAGCAGTACTTC.

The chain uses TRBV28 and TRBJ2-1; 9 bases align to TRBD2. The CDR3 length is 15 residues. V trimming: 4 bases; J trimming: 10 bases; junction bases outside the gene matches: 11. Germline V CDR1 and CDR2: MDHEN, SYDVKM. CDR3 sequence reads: CASSSLAGVLGEQFF. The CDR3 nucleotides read TGTGCCAGCAGTTCCTTAGCGGGGGTACTAGGAGAGCAGTTCTTC.

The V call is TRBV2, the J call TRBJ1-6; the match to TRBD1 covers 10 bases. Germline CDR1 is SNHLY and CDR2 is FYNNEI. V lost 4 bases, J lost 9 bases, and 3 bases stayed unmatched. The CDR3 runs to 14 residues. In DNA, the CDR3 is TGTGCCAGCAGTGGACAGGGGGCAGGTTCACCCCTCCACTTT. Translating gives CASSGQGAGSPLHF.

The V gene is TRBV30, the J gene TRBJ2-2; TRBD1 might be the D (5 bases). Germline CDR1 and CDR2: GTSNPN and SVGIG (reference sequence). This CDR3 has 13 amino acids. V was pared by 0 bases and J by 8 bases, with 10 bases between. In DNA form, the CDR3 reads TGTGCCTGGAGTGTAGGAAGGACAGGGGAGCTGTTTTTT. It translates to CAWSVGRTGELFF.

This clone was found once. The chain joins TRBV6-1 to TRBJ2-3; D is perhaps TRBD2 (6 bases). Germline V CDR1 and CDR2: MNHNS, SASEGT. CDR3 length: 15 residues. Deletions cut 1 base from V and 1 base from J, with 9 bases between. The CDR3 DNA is TGTGCCAGCAGTGAAGACCCGGGAGGCACAGATACGCAGTATTTT. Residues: CASSEDPGGTDTQYF.

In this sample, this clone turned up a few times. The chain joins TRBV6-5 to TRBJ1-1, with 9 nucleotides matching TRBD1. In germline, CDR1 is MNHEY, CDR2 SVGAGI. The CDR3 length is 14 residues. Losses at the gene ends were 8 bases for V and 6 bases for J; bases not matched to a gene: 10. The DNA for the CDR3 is TGTGCCAGCCGATCCACAGGGGGCGGGCCTGAAGCTTTCTTT. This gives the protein CASRSTGGGPEAFF.

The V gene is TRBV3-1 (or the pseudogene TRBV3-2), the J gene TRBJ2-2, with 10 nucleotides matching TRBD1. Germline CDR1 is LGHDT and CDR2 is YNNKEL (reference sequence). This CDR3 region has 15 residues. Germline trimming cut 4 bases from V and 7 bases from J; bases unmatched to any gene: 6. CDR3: CASSPWDRGDGELFF. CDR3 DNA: TGTGCCAGCAGCCCCTGGGACAGGGGAGACGGGGAGCTGTTTTTT.

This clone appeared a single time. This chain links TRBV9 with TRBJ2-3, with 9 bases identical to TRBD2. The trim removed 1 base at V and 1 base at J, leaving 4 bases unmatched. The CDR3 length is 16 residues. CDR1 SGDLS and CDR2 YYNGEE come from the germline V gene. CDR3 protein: CASSVKLAGGTDTQYF. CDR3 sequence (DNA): TGTGCCAGCAGCGTAAAACTAGCGGGTGGCACAGATACGCAGTATTTT.

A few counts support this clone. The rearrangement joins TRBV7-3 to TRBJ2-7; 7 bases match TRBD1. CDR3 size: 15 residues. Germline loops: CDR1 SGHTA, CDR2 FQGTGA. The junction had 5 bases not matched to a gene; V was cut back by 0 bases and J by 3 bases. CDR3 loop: CASSLTRDSFYEQYF. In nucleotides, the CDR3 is TGTGCCAGCAGCTTAACTCGGGACAGTTTCTACGAGCAGTACTTC. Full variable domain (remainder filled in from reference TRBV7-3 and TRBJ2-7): GAGVSQTPSNKVTEKGKYVELRCDPISGHTALYWYRQSLGQGPEFLIYFQGTGAADDSGLPNDRFFAVRPEGSVSTLKIQRTERGDSAVYLCASSLTRDSFYEQYFGPGTRLTVT.

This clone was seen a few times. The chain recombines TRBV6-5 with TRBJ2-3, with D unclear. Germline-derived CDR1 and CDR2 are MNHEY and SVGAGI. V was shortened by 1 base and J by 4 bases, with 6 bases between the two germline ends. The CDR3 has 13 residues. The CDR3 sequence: CASSYFQSDTQYF. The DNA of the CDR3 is TGTGCCAGCAGTTACTTTCAGTCAGATACGCAGTATTTT.

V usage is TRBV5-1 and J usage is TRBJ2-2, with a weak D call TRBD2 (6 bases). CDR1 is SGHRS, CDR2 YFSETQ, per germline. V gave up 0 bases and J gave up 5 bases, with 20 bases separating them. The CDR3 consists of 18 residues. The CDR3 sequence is CASSLARPSGGRTGELFF. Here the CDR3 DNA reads TGCGCCAGCAGCTTGGCCCGCCCGAGCGGAGGGAGAACCGGGGAGCTGTTTTTT.

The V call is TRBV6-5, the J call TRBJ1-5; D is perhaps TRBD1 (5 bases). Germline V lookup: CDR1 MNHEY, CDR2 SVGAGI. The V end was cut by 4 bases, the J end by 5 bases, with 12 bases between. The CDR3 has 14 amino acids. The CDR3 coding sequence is TGTGCCAGCAGTTCGTACGGGGGTTATCAGCCCCAGCATTTT. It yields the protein CASSSYGGYQPQHF.

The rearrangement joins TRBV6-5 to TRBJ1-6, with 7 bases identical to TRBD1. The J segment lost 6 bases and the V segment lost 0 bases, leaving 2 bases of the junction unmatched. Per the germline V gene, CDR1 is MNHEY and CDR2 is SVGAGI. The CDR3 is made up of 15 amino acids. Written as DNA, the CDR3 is TGTGCCAGCAGTTACTCTACAGGGGCTAATTCACCCCTCCACTTT. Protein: CASSYSTGANSPLHF.

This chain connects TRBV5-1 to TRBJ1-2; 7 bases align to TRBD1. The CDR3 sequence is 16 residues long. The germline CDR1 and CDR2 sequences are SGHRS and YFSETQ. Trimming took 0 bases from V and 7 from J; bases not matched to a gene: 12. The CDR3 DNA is TGCGCCAGCAGCTTGGTCGAGGGGGCCGCGCCTGGTGGCTACACCTTC. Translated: CASSLVEGAAPGGYTF.

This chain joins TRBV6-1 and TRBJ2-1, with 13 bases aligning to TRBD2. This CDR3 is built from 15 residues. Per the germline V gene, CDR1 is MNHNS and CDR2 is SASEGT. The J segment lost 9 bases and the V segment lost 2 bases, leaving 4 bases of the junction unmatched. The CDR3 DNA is TGTGCCAGCAGTGAAAACACTAGCGGGAGGGGTGAGCAGTTCTTC. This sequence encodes CASSENTSGRGEQFF.

CDR3 region: CASRGTGGFYEQYF. The DNA for the CDR3 is TGTGCCAGCAGAGGGACAGGGGGTTTTTACGAGCAGTACTTC. This chain connects TRBV6-5 to TRBJ2-7, with 11 bases lining up with TRBD1. This CDR3 contains 14 residues. The V gene end was trimmed by 6 bases and the J gene end by 4 bases; junction bases not matched to a gene: 5. Germline V lookup: CDR1 MNHEY, CDR2 SVGAGI.

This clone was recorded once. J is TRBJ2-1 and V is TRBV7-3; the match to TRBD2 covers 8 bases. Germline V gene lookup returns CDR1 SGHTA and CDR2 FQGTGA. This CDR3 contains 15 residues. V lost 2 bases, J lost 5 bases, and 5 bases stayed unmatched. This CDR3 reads CASSLGREAHNEQFF. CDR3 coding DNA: TGTGCCAGCAGCTTAGGGCGGGAGGCCCACAATGAGCAGTTCTTC.

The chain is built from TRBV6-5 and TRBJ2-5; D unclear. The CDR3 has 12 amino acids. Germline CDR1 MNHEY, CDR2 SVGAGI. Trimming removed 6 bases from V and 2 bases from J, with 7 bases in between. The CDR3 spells CASRSRQETQYF. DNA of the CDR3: TGTGCCAGCAGGTCCAGGCAAGAGACCCAGTACTTC.

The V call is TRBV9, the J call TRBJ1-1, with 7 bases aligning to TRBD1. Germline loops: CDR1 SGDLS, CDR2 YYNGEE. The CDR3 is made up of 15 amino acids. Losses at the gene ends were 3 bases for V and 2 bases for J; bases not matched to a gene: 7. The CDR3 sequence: CASSAAGTANTEAFF. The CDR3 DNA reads TGTGCCAGCAGCGCTGCCGGGACAGCTAACACTGAAGCTTTCTTT.